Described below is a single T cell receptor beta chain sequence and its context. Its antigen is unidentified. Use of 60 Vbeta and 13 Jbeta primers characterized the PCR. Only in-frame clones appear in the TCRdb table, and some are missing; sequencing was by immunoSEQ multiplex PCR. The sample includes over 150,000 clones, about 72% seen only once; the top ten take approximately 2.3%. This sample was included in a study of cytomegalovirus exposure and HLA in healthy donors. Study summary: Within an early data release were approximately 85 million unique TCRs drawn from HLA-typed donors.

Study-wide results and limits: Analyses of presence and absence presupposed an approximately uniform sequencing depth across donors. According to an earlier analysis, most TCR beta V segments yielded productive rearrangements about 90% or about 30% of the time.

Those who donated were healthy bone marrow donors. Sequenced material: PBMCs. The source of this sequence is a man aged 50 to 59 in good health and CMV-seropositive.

The CDR3 reads CASSPGGEQFF. The CDR3, as DNA: TGTGCCAGCAGCCCGGGTGGTGAGCAGTTCTTC. The rearrangement uses TRBV7-2 and TRBJ2-1; D remains unclear. The CDR3 contains 11 residues. V was trimmed by 5 bases and J by 9 bases, leaving 8 bases between them. The germline V gene has CDR1 SGHTA and CDR2 FQGNSA. Using reference TRBV7-2 and TRBJ2-1 for the parts outside the CDR3, the full variable domain is GAGVSQSPSNKVTEKGKDVELRCDPISGHTALYWYRQSLGQGLEFLIYFQGNSAPDKSGLPSDRFSAERTGGSVSTLTIQRTQQEDSAVYLCASSPGGEQFFGPGTRLTVL.